The 18 T cell receptor beta chains reported below all come from one sample, sequenced in a study of blood T cell repertoires in COVID-19. The assay was immunoSEQ multiplex PCR, and TCRdb's table has in-frame clones only and misses some. The sample has 150,000 to 200,000 clones, 65% to 90% seen once. The sample comprised PBMCs or T cells enriched from blood (not recorded which). These receptor sequences come from a man in his forties or fifties who had recovered from COVID-19.

The DNA for the CDR3 is TGTGCCAGCAGTTACCGGGGACAGAGAAACACTGAAGCTTTCTTT. Protein: CASSYRGQRNTEAFF. The V call is TRBV6-5, the J call TRBJ1-1; TRBD1 matches at 7 bases. Germline V gives CDR1 MNHEY, CDR2 SVGAGI. Trimming removed 2 bases from V and 2 bases from J; junction bases left unmatched: 5. The CDR3 runs 15 residues.

This chain connects TRBV5-6 to TRBJ2-2, with 14 bases fitting TRBD2. Trimming removed 3 bases from V and 5 bases from J; junction bases left unmatched: 6. The CDR3 consists of 17 residues. The germline V gene has CDR1 SGHDT and CDR2 YYEEEE. The CDR3 nucleotides are TGTGCCAGCAGCTGGGGACTAGCGGGGGCGGGAACCGGGGAGCTGTTTTTT. Protein product: CASSWGLAGAGTGELFF.

The chain has TRBV10-2 and TRBJ2-7, with 11 positions matching TRBD1. With 5 bases clipped from V and 3 bases from J, the junction kept 9 bases outside the gene matches. CDR3 length: 16 residues. Looked up from germline, CDR1 is WSHSY and CDR2 is SAAADI. This chain's CDR3 is CASSHSRDRGIYEQYF. CDR3 sequence (DNA): TGCGCCAGCAGTCATTCCCGGGACAGGGGGATCTACGAGCAGTACTTC.

The chain recombines TRBV30 with TRBJ1-5; no clear D. The germline V gene encodes CDR1 GTSNPN and CDR2 SVGIG (reference sequence). The length of the CDR3 is 13 residues. The V and J ends lost 3 bases and 1 base respectively, with 7 bases between them. In nucleotides, the CDR3 is TGTGCCTGGAGCCCGGGGAGCAATCAGCCCCAGCATTTT. This codes for CAWSPGSNQPQHF.

This clone was seen only a few times. The V gene is TRBV1, the J gene TRBJ1-5; the table assigns TRBD1, which was not confirmed against the DNA. TRBV1 is a pseudogene. The CDR3 extends over 16 amino acids. CDR3: CTSSQAGTESNQPQHF. The CDR3 bases are TGCACCAGCAGCCAAGCAGGTACAGAGAGCAATCAGCCCCAGCATTTT.

This clone appeared once. The chain carries TRBV7-9 and TRBJ1-2; maybe TRBD1 (5 bases). The CDR3 is made up of 15 amino acids. Trimming removed 1 base from V and 9 bases from J, with 18 bases in between. The germline V gene has CDR1 SEHNR and CDR2 FQNEAQ (reference sequence). CDR3 sequence (DNA): TGTGCCAGCAGCTTAGTCGCCGACAGTCAACGCAGCTACACCTTC. This gives the protein CASSLVADSQRSYTF.

This chain links TRBV19 with TRBJ1-1, with D perhaps TRBD1 (6 bases). CDR3 length: 13 residues. V was pared by 6 bases and J by 1 base, with 9 bases between. Per the germline V gene, CDR1 is LNHDA and CDR2 is SQIVND (reference sequence). The CDR3 spells CASRTGSNTEAFF. In DNA form, the CDR3 reads TGTGCCAGTAGGACAGGTTCGAACACTGAAGCTTTCTTT.

To note about this clone: This CDR3 is also generated by other DNA sequences in the sample. The J gene is TRBJ1-2, the V gene TRBV12-3 or TRBV12-4, with a weak D call TRBD1 (5 bases). V lost 1 base to trimming and J lost 5 bases, with 8 bases between them. This CDR3 spans 13 amino acids. CDR3 DNA sequence: TGTGCCAGCAGTTTAGGGCAGGGTTATGGCTACACCTTC. It specifies CASSLGQGYGYTF.

CDR3 sequence: CASSLTPGTLPYEQYF. DNA for the CDR3: TGTGCCAGCAGCCTTACCCCGGGTACCTTGCCCTACGAGCAGTACTTC. J is TRBJ2-7 and V is TRBV21-1; TRBD2 is taken as the D call from the table, unchecked against the DNA. TRBV21-1 is a pseudogene. The CDR3 consists of 16 residues.

This clone has just one count. Compared with germline, one end of the junction differs, possibly owing to a read error. The rearrangement joins TRBV18 to TRBJ1-4; tentatively, D is TRBD1 (6 bases). Germline CDR1 and CDR2: KGHSH and LQKENI. The CDR3 is made up of 14 amino acids. CDR3 region: CASSSGTTDEKLFF. The CDR3 DNA sequence: TGTGCCAGCTCCTCCGGGACAACTGATGAAAAACTGTTTTTT.

This clone was observed a few times. The V and J genes are TRBV5-1 and TRBJ2-1; tentative D call: TRBD2 (6 bases). The CDR3 sequence is 16 residues long. Between the trimmed V and J ends, which lost 2 bases and 6 bases, there was a span of 18 bases. CDR1 SGHRS and CDR2 YFSETQ come from the germline V gene. CDR3 sequence (DNA): TGCGCCAGCAGCTTTGGGGGGTCCCCCGCTGCCAATGAGCAGTTCTTC. It encodes CASSFGGSPAANEQFF.

This chain joins TRBV19 and TRBJ1-2; D not resolved. Trimming pared 4 bases from V and 4 bases from J, leaving 16 bases between. The CDR3 totals 15 residues. Germline V gene data show CDR1 as LNHDA and CDR2 as SQIVND (reference sequence). The CDR3 loop is CASSSLGGSSYGYTF. The DNA for the CDR3 is TGTGCCAGTAGTAGCCTTGGAGGGTCAAGCTATGGCTACACCTTC.

This chain joins TRBV5-1 and TRBJ2-4; a possible D gene is TRBD2 (5 bases). CDR1 SGHRS and CDR2 YFSETQ come from the germline V gene. The CDR3 runs to 16 residues. Trimming pared 4 bases from V and 0 bases from J, leaving 14 bases between. CDR3: CASSPLGEQAKNIQYF. In DNA form, the CDR3 reads TGCGCCAGCAGCCCTCTTGGGGAGCAAGCCAAAAACATTCAGTACTTC.

The rearrangement uses TRBV9 and TRBJ1-1; no definite D call. The V and J ends lost 0 bases and 0 bases respectively, with 9 bases between them. There are 15 residues in the CDR3. Germline V lookup: CDR1 SGDLS, CDR2 YYNGEE. In DNA, the CDR3 is TGTGCCAGCAGCGTAGGGCCGGGATTGAACACTGAAGCTTTCTTT. This encodes CASSVGPGLNTEAFF.

The chain employs TRBV7-3 and TRBJ2-1, with 11 positions matching TRBD1. This CDR3 is 18 amino acids long. V was clipped by 5 bases and J by 8 bases; unmatched bases: 17. Looked up from germline, CDR1 is SGHTA and CDR2 is FQGTGA. CDR3: CASSRYAPGQGARDEQFF. DNA for the CDR3: TGTGCCAGCAGCAGATACGCCCCTGGACAGGGGGCTAGGGATGAGCAGTTCTTC.

The V call is TRBV5-1, the J call TRBJ2-1, with TRBD1 matching over 9 bases. The CDR3 contains 15 residues. Germline CDR1 SGHRS, CDR2 YFSETQ. V lost 4 bases, J lost 6 bases, and 8 bases stayed unmatched. The CDR3: CASSPIWTGVNEQFF. CDR3 DNA sequence: TGCGCCAGCAGCCCCATATGGACAGGGGTCAATGAGCAGTTCTTC.

The chain links TRBV3-1 (or the pseudogene TRBV3-2) to TRBJ1-1, with TRBD1 matching 7 bases. The germline CDR1 and CDR2 sequences are LGHDT and YNNKEL (reference sequence). The ends lost 2 bases at V and 0 bases at J; junction bases unmatched: 9. CDR3 size: 17 residues. CDR3 nucleotide sequence: TGTGCCAGCAGCCAAATCCAACAAGGGGGCATGAACACTGAAGCTTTCTTT. It specifies CASSQIQQGGMNTEAFF.

The rearrangement links TRBV7-6 to TRBJ1-2; D unresolved. The CDR3 consists of 16 residues. Trimming left V 5 bases short and J 3 bases short, with 19 bases between. Germline values: CDR1 SGHVS, CDR2 FNYEAQ. The CDR3 DNA sequence: TGTGCCAGCAGCCCCGAGGGTAGTTCTAGGGACTATGGCTACACCTTC. Its protein is CASSPEGSSRDYGYTF. Full variable domain (missing parts from reference TRBV7-6 and TRBJ1-2): GAGVSQSPRYKVTKRGQDVALRCDPISGHVSLYWYRQALGQGPEFLTYFNYEAQQDKSGLPNDRFSAERPEGSISTLTIQRTEQRDSAMYRCASSPEGSSRDYGYTFGSGTRLTVV.